This T cell receptor (beta chain) emerged from a study of control samples from healthy donors and cancer patients. Measured with immunoSEQ multiplex PCR; TCRdb has only the in-frame clones, and not every one. Found here are some 49,000 clones, just over 90% of them singletons; the top ten hold just under 0.8%. Germline V gene data show CDR1 as MGHRA and CDR2 as YSYEKL. Trimming removed 3 bases from V and 2 bases from J, with 15 bases in between. The CDR3 consists of 16 residues. Sample: PBMCs. The sequence was collected from a man aged 25 to 40 with colorectal cancer. This chain links TRBV4-1 with TRBJ2-3; D is unresolved. The chain's CDR3 is CASSQGFPLLTDTQYF. Written as DNA, the CDR3 is TGCGCCAGCAGCCAGGGGTTCCCCTTGCTCACAGATACGCAGTATTTT.